The entry below gives a single T cell receptor beta chain sequence along with its context. The target antigen is unknown. This record comes from a study of shared clonotypes between healthy human individuals. After removal of 3 bases from V and 5 bases from J, the junction contained 4 bases not matched to a gene. The germline CDR1 and CDR2 sequences are SEHNR and FQNEAQ (reference sequence). The CDR3 sequence is 14 residues long. Study-wide points: A limitation of the genetic and exposure-history diversity represented arose from few donors.

Libraries were prepared by immunoSEQ multiplex PCR; TCRdb keeps only in-frame clonotypes and omits some of them. In the table there are hundreds of thousands of clones, about 78% of which are singletons. The sample taken for sequencing was memory CD4+ T cells sorted from blood. Subset noted: CD45RA-negative fraction. J is TRBJ2-7 and V is TRBV7-9; TRBD1 aligns across 10 bases. The clonotype originates from a woman in her thirties in good health. CDR3: CASSFGTGAHEQYF. CDR3 bases: TGTGCCAGCAGCTTTGGGACAGGGGCTCACGAGCAGTACTTC.